Shown below are 13 T cell receptor beta chains from a single sample sequenced in a study of blood T cells in healthy people across ages. Sample-barcoded 5' priming and a J-beta primer mix drove a second PCR of roughly 7 to 11 cycles. TCRdb redid the calling of the 5' RACE reads with MiXCR, one entry per CDR3 protein. Here the sample spans roughly 1.7 million distinct CDR3 sequences, about 31% being singletons. The sample was blood. The receptor set was obtained from a woman younger than 45 in good health.

This chain links TRBV4-1 with TRBJ1-2; D not certain. In germline, CDR1 is MGHRA, CDR2 YSYEKL. V gave up 2 bases and J gave up 2 bases, with 15 bases separating them. This CDR3 comprises 16 residues. CDR3 DNA sequence: TGCGCCAGCAGCCAACCTACTTTCACCCTCAACTATGGCTACACCTTC. Amino acid sequence: CASSQPTFTLNYGYTF.

Only a few counts were recorded for this clonotype. The J gene is TRBJ1-1, the V gene TRBV7-9; D might be TRBD1 (5 bases). Germline V lookup: CDR1 SEHNR, CDR2 FQNEAQ (reference sequence). This CDR3 has 18 residues. Trimming pared 1 base from V and 0 bases from J, leaving 18 bases between. The CDR3 here is CASSLESGTSSVNTEAFF. The DNA of the CDR3 is TGTGCCAGCAGCTTAGAATCGGGGACTTCCTCGGTGAACACTGAAGCTTTCTTT.

Concerning this clonotype itself: This could be a read error, since a much larger clone is one nucleotide away. The chain carries TRBV4-2 and TRBJ1-4; D gene ambiguous. There are 12 residues in the CDR3. Germline V gives CDR1 LGHNA, CDR2 YNFKEQ. V was cut by 4 bases and J by 7 bases, with 7 bases left in between. The CDR3 DNA follows: TGTGCCAGCAGCCCTCGTTGTGAAAAACTGTTTTTT. This encodes CASSPRCEKLFF.

The gene calls are TRBV12-3 or TRBV12-4 and TRBJ2-1; no firm D call. V lost 3 bases to trimming and J lost 8 bases, with 11 bases between them. The CDR3 is made up of 13 amino acids. DNA for the CDR3: TGTGCCAGCAGTTTTACTATGGTTGATGAGCAGTTCTTC. Translating it yields CASSFTMVDEQFF.

This clonotype was picked up a small number of times. This chain links TRBV9 with TRBJ2-1; TRBD2 agrees at 7 bases. V dropped 2 bases and J dropped 8; count of bases not matched to a gene: 10. Germline values: CDR1 SGDLS, CDR2 YYNGEE. CDR3 length equals 15 residues. The CDR3 nucleotides are TGTGCCAGCAGCGTCATGGGGACTGGGAGGGATGAGCAGTTCTTC. Translating gives CASSVMGTGRDEQFF.

This clonotype turned up a few times. V and J are TRBV12-3 or TRBV12-4 and TRBJ1-4, with a tentative D call TRBD1 (5 bases). The V and J ends lost 8 bases and 7 bases respectively, with 14 bases between them. The CDR3 contains 13 residues. The CDR3 DNA reads as TGTGCCAGCCTTTATAGGGGCGCTGAAAAACTGTTTTTT. Translating gives CASLYRGAEKLFF.

V is TRBV5-1 and J is TRBJ2-1, with D maybe TRBD1 (5 bases). Germline CDR1 is SGHRS and CDR2 is YFSETQ. CDR3 length equals 14 residues. V shed 3 bases and J shed 0 bases, with 7 bases lying between them. For the CDR3, the DNA is TGCGCCAGCAGCTGGGGCAACTCCTACAATGAGCAGTTCTTC. This gives the protein CASSWGNSYNEQFF.

The chain carries TRBV4-1 and TRBJ2-2; possibly TRBD1 for D (5 bases). CDR1 and CDR2 from the germline V gene are MGHRA and YSYEKL. The germline V and J ends were trimmed by 1 base and 0 bases, with 9 bases remaining between them. There are 16 residues in the CDR3. CDR3 DNA sequence: TGCGCCAGCAGCCAAGGCAGGGTAGCGAACACCGGGGAGCTGTTTTTT. Protein: CASSQGRVANTGELFF.

V usage is TRBV18 and J usage is TRBJ2-7, with 9 bases identical to TRBD1. CDR1 and CDR2 (germline): KGHSH, LQKENI. This CDR3 comprises 17 residues. J gave up 3 bases and V 0 bases, and 9 bases lay outside the gene matches. The DNA of the CDR3 is TGTGCCAGCTCACCACCCACCGGGACAGGGCTATTCTACGAGCAGTACTTC. As protein: CASSPPTGTGLFYEQYF.

The chain carries TRBV9 and TRBJ2-1; D is unresolved. V dropped 0 bases and J dropped 8 bases, with 9 bases sitting between them. The CDR3 totals 13 residues. Germline CDR1 reads SGDLS; CDR2 reads YYNGEE. In DNA, the CDR3 is TGTGCCAGCAGCGTAGATTCGGGCGATGAGCAGTTCTTC. Protein product: CASSVDSGDEQFF.

In its sample, this clonotype was seen many times. This chain uses TRBV10-1 with TRBJ2-1; 9 positions match TRBD2. V dropped 3 bases and J dropped 7; count of bases not matched to a gene: 7. CDR1 is WNHNN and CDR2 is SYGVQD in the germline V gene (reference sequence). The CDR3 is 15 amino acids. The CDR3 DNA is TGCGCCAGCAGTGACGGGAGCGGGGGGAGGAATGAGCAGTTCTTC. The encoded protein is CASSDGSGGRNEQFF.

This clonotype came up a few times. The chain links TRBV5-8 to TRBJ2-1, with 9 positions matching TRBD2. The V and J ends lost 4 bases and 3 bases, in that order; junction bases with no gene match: 8. CDR3 length equals 16 residues. Germline V CDR1 and CDR2: SGHTS, YDEGEE. CDR3 protein: CASSPLSGGNYNEQFF. The CDR3 nucleotides are TGTGCCAGCAGCCCACTTAGCGGGGGAAACTACAATGAGCAGTTCTTC. Together with reference TRBV5-8 and TRBJ2-1, the CDR3 gives the full variable domain: EAGVTQSPTHLIKTRGQQATLRCSPISGHTSVYWYQQALGLGLQFLLWYDEGEERNRGNFPPRFSGRQFPNYSSELNVNALELEDSALYLCASSPLSGGNYNEQFFGPGTRLTVL.

In its sample, this clonotype was seen a few times. V is TRBV5-1 and J is TRBJ1-1; the match to TRBD1 covers 8 bases. From germline, CDR1 is SGHRS and CDR2 YFSETQ. CDR3 length equals 14 residues. V was pared by 4 bases and J by 1 base, with 3 bases of the junction left unmatched. CDR3 coding DNA: TGCGCCAGCAGCCATGACAGGGGGAACACTGAAGCTTTCTTT. It specifies CASSHDRGNTEAFF.